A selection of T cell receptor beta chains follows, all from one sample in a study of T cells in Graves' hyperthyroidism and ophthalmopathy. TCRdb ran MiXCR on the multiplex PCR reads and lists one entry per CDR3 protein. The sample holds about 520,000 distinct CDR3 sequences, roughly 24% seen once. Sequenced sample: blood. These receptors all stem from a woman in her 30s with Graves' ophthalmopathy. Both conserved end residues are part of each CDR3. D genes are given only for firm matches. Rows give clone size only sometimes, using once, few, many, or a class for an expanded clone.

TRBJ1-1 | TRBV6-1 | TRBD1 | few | TGTGCCAGCATTCACCGACAGGGAATGAACACTGAAGCTTTCTTT | CASIHRQGMNTEAFF
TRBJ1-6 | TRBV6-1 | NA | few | TGTGCCAGCAGTGAATCGTCCAGGGGAGGTTCACCCCTCCACTTT | CASSESSRGGSPLHF
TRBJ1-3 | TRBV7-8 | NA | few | TGTGCCAGCAGCTCGTCGGGGTCTGGAAACACCATATATTTT | CASSSSGSGNTIYF
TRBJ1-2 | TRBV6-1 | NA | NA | TGTGCCAGCAGTGAGCCGGGACACTTAAACTATGGCTACACCTTC | CASSEPGHLNYGYTF
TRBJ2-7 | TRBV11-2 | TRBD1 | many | TGTGCCAGCAGCTTAGAATCAGGGGGCTACGAGCAGTACTTC | CASSLESGGYEQYF
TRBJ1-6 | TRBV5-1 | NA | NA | TGCGCCAGCAGCCTTCAGTTGGATTCACCCCTCCACTTT | CASSLQLDSPLHF
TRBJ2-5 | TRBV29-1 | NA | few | TGCAGCGTTGAGGTCCCTTTGGACAGTCTAGAGGAGACCCAGTACTTC | CSVEVPLDSLEETQYF
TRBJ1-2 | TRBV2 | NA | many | TGTGCCAGCAGTGATAACGTCATGGAGTTCTATGGCTACACCTTC | CASSDNVMEFYGYTF
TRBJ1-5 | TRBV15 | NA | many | TGTGCCACCAGCAGCGCGAGGGGAGGGTACGAGCCCCAGCATTTT | CATSSARGGYEPQHF
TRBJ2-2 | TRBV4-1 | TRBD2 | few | TGCGCCAGCAGGGGACTGGCGGGGGGGCTTAGCACCGGGGAGCTGTTTTTT | CASRGLAGGLSTGELFF
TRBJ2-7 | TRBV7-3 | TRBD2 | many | TGTGCCAGCAGCTTAGAACTAGCGAGCGAGCAGTACTTC | CASSLELASEQYF
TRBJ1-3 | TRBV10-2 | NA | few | TGCGCCAGCATATCAGGAAACACCATATATTTT | CASISGNTIYF
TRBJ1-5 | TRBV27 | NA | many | TGTGCCAGCAGTGAGGGGGTACTTAGCAATCAGCCCCAGCATTTT | CASSEGVLSNQPQHF
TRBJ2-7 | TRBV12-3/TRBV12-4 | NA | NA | TGTGCCAGCAGTGGACCCGCGGGGTCCTACGAGCAGTACTTC | CASSGPAGSYEQYF
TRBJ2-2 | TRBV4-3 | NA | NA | TGCGCCAGCAGCCAGGCAGGACGGGCCGCGAACACCGGGGAGCTGTTTTTT | CASSQAGRAANTGELFF
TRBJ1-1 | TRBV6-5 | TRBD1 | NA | TGTGCCAGCAGTTACTTGTCAGGGGGCCCCACTGAAGCTTTCTTT | CASSYLSGGPTEAFF
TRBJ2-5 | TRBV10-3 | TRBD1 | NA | TGTGCCATCAGTGCGGGACAGGGCGCAGAGACCCAGTACTTC | CAISAGQGAETQYF
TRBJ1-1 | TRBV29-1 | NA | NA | TGCAGCGTTCTCTCGGACCGCCGTGGGGCTTTCTTT | CSVLSDRRGAFF
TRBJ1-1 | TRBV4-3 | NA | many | TGCGCCAGCAGCCAAGATCGGGGTGGAGTGTTGGAGGACACTGAAGCTTTCTTT | CASSQDRGGVLEDTEAFF
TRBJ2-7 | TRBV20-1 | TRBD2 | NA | TGCAGTGCGGCCAGCGGGGGCAGCTCCTACGAGCAGTACTTC | CSAASGGSSYEQYF
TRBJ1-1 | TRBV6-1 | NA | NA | TGTGCCAGCAGCCACGACCGAGGGAGGACTGAAGCTTTCTTT | CASSHDRGRTEAFF
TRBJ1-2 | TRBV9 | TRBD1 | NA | TGTGCCAGCAGCGTATCGCCGACAGGGACTAACTATGGCTACACCTTC | CASSVSPTGTNYGYTF
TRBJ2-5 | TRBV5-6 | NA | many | TGTGCCAGCAGCTTGGTTTTGGGACCCCGTGGGCAAGAGACCCAGTACTTC | CASSLVLGPRGQETQYF
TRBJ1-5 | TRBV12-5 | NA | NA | TGTGCTAGTGGTTTCCAGGACAGCGTTCATCAGCCCCAGCATTTT | CASGFQDSVHQPQHF